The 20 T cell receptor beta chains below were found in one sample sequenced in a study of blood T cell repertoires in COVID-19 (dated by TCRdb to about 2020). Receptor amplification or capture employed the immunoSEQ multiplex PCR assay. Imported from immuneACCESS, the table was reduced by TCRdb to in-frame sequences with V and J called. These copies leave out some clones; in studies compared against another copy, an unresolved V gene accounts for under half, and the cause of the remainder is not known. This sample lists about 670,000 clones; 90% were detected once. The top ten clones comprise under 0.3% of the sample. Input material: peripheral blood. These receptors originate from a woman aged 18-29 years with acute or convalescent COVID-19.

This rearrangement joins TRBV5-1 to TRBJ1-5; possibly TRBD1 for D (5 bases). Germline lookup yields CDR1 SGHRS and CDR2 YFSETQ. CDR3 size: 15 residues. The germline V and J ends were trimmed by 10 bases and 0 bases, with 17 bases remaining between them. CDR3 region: CASRRGVTSNQPQHF. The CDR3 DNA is TGCGCCTCTCGTCGGGGGGTCACTAGCAATCAGCCCCAGCATTTT. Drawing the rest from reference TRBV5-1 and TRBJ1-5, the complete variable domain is KAGVTQTPRYLIKTRGQQVTLSCSPISGHRSVSWYQQTPGQGLQFLFEYFSETQRNKGNFPGRFSGRQFSNSRSEMNVSTLELGDSALYLCASRRGVTSNQPQHFGDGTRLSIL.

The CDR3: CASRVDRGFNSPLHF. DNA of the CDR3: TGTGCCAGCAGAGTAGACAGGGGGTTTAATTCACCCCTCCACTTT. The chain employs TRBV7-2 and TRBJ1-6; TRBD1 aligns across 9 bases. V shed 6 bases, J shed 6 bases, and the junction held 6 bases outside the gene matches. The CDR3 sequence is 15 residues long. Germline V gene data show CDR1 as SGHTA and CDR2 as FQGNSA.

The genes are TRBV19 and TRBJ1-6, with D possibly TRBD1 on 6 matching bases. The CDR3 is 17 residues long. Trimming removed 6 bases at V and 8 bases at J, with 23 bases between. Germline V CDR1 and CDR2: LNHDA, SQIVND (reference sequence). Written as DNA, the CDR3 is TGTGCCAGTAGCAACAGGGTCCTCGACGGGAAGTATTCACCCCTCCACTTT. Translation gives CASSNRVLDGKYSPLHF.

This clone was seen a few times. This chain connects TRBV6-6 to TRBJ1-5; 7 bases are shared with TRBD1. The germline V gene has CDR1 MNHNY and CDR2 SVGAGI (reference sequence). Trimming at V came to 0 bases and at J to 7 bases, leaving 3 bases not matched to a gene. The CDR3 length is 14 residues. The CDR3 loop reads CASSYSRGDQPQHF. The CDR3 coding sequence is TGTGCCAGCAGTTACTCCAGGGGGGACCAGCCCCAGCATTTT.

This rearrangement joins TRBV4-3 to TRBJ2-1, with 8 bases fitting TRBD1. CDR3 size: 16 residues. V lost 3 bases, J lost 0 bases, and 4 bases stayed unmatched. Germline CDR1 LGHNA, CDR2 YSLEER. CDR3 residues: CASSQRQGLSYNEQFF. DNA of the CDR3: TGCGCCAGCAGCCAGAGACAGGGGCTCTCCTACAATGAGCAGTTCTTC.

CDR3 residues: CASSLLRVKALRTDTQYF. CDR3 nucleotides: TGTGCCAGCAGCTTACTCCGGGTTAAAGCGCTTCGCACAGATACGCAGTATTTT. The chain has TRBV13 and TRBJ2-3; D is uncertain. V was shortened by 2 bases and J by 1 base, with 19 bases between the two germline ends. The germline gives CDR1 PRHDT, CDR2 FYEKMQ (reference sequence). The CDR3 consists of 18 residues.

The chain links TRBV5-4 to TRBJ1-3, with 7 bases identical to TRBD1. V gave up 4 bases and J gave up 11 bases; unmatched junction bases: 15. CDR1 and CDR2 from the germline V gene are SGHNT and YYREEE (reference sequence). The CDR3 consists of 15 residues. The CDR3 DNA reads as TGTGCCAGCAGCAAATCGACAGGGCTAATCGACCCCATATATTTT. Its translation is CASSKSTGLIDPIYF.

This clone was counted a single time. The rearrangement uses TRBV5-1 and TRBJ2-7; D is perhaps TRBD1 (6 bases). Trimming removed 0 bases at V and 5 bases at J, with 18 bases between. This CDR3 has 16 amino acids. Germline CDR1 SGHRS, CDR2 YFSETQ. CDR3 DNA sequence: TGCGCCAGCAGCTTGGAGGGGACACCAACCCGGAACGAGCAGTACTTC. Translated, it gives CASSLEGTPTRNEQYF. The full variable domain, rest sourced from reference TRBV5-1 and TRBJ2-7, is KAGVTQTPRYLIKTRGQQVTLSCSPISGHRSVSWYQQTPGQGLQFLFEYFSETQRNKGNFPGRFSGRQFSNSRSEMNVSTLELGDSALYLCASSLEGTPTRNEQYFGPGTRLTVT.

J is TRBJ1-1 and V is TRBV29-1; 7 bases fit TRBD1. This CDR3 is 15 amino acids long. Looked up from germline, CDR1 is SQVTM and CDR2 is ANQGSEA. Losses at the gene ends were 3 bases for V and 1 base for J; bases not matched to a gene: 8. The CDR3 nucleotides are TGCAGCGTTGAGACGACAGGGCGTGGGAACACTGAAGCTTTCTTT. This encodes CSVETTGRGNTEAFF.

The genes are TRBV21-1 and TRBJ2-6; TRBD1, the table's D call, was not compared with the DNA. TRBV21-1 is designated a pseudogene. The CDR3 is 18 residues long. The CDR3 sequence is CASSKGTGGGSGANVLTF. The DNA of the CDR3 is TGTGCCAGCAGCAAAGGCACAGGGGGTGGCTCTGGGGCCAACGTCCTGACTTTC.

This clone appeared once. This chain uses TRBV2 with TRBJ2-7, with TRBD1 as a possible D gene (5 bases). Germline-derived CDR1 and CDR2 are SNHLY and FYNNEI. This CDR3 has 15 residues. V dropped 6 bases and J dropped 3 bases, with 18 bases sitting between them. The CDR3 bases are TGTGCCAGCAGCAGATCCGAGATAGGGGACTACGAGCAGTACTTC. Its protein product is CASSRSEIGDYEQYF.

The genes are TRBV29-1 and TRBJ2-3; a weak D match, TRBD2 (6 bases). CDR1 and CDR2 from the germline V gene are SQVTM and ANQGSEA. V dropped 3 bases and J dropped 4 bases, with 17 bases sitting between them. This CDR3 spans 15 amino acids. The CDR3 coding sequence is TGCAGCGTTGATAGCTGGGAGGTTCTGGCAGATACGCAGTATTTT. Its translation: CSVDSWEVLADTQYF.

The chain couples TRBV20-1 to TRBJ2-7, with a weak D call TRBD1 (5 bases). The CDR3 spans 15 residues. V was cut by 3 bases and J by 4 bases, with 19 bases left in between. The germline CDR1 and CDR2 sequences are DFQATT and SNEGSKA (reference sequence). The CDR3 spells CSASLGQGYWYEQYF. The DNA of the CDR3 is TGCAGTGCTAGTCTCGGGCAGGGCTATTGGTACGAGCAGTACTTC.

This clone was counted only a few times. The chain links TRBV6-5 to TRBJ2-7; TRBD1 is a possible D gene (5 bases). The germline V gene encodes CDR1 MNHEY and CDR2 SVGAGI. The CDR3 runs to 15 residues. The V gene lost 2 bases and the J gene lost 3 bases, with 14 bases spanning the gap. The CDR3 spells CASSYPQGNSYEQYF. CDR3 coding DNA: TGTGCCAGCAGTTACCCGCAGGGTAATAGCTACGAGCAGTACTTC.

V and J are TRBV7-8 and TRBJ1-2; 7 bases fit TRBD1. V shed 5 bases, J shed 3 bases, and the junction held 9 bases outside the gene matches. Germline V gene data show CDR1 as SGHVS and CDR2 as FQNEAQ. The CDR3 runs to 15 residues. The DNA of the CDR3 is TGTGCCAGCAGCCTAAATCACAGGGGTGACTATGGCTACACCTTC. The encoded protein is CASSLNHRGDYGYTF.

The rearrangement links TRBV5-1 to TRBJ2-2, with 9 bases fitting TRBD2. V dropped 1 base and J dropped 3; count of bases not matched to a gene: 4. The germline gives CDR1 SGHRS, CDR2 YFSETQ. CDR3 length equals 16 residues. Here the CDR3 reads CASSLLAGDDTGELFF. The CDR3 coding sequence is TGCGCCAGCAGCTTGTTAGCGGGGGACGACACCGGGGAGCTGTTTTTT. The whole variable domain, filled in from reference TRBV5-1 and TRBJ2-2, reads KAGVTQTPRYLIKTRGQQVTLSCSPISGHRSVSWYQQTPGQGLQFLFEYFSETQRNKGNFPGRFSGRQFSNSRSEMNVSTLELGDSALYLCASSLLAGDDTGELFFGEGSRLTVL.

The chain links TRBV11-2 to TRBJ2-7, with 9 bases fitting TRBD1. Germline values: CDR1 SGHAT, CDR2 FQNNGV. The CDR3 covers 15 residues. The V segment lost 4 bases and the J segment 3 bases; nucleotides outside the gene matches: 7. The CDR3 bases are TGTGCCAGCAGCTCCCTGACAGGGGGGAACTACGAGCAGTACTTC. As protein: CASSSLTGGNYEQYF.

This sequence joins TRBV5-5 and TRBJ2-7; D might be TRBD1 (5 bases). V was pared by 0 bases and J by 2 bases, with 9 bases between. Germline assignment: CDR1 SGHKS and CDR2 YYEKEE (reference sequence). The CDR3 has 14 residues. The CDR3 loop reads CASSLAQGPYEQYF. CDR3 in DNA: TGTGCCAGCAGCTTGGCCCAGGGTCCCTACGAGCAGTACTTC.

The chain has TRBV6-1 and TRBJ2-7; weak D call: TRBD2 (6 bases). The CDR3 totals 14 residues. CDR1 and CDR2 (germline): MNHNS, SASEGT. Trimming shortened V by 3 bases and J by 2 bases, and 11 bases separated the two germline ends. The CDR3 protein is CASSDRDWAYEQYF. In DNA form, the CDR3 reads TGTGCCAGCAGTGACAGGGACTGGGCCTACGAGCAGTACTTC.

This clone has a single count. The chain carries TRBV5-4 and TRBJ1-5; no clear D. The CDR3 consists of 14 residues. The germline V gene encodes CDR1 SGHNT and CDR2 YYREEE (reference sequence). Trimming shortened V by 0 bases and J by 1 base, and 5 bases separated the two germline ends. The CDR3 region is CASSLAGSNQPQHF. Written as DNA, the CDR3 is TGTGCCAGCAGCTTGGCAGGAAGCAATCAGCCCCAGCATTTT.